One and the same sample provided the 16 T cell receptor beta chains below, sequenced in a study of T cell repertoires in cytomegalovirus infection. Their antigens are not known. From the reads, TCRdb called clonotypes with MiXCR, one entry per CDR3 protein. The sample lists about 920,000 distinct CDR3 sequences, roughly a third occurring once. The sequenced sample was cultured CD8+ T cells from PBMCs, obtained from culture after CMV antigen stimulation. The origin of the receptors is a human donor in good health (CMV status not recorded). Some clones in this sample may be carry-over from other donors' samples.

A note on this clonotype: Being one base from a much bigger clone, this may be a read error. J is TRBJ2-1 and V is TRBV7-6; 10 bases line up with TRBD2. Germline assignment: CDR1 SGHVS and CDR2 FNYEAQ. This CDR3 has 17 residues. CDR3 nucleotides: TGTGCCGGCAGCTTAGAACCGGCTAGCGGGGGTAACAATGAGCAGTTCTTC. Translating it yields CAGSLEPASGGNNEQFF.

This clonotype was picked up a small number of times. V gene TRBV5-6 combines with J gene TRBJ2-5; the match to TRBD1 covers 9 bases. CDR3 length: 16 residues. V shed 0 bases, J shed 3 bases, and the junction held 6 bases outside the gene matches. Germline CDR1 reads SGHDT; CDR2 reads YYEEEE. CDR3: CASSLETWTGEETQYF. In DNA, the CDR3 is TGTGCCAGCAGCTTGGAGACCTGGACAGGGGAAGAGACCCAGTACTTC.

V is TRBV27 and J is TRBJ2-1; D not certain. The CDR3 runs 13 residues. Germline V gene lookup returns CDR1 MNHEY and CDR2 SMNVEV (reference sequence). V was pared by 3 bases and J by 8 bases, with 11 bases between. CDR3 sequence reads: CASSLDPGYEQFF. The CDR3 DNA follows: TGTGCCAGCAGTTTGGACCCGGGCTATGAGCAGTTCTTC.

This clonotype was observed a single time. The chain couples TRBV4-1 to TRBJ2-3, with D possibly matching TRBD1 (6 bases). CDR1 MGHRA and CDR2 YSYEKL come from the germline V gene. There are 16 residues in the CDR3. Trimming cost V 4 bases and J 0 bases, with 14 bases left between them. This CDR3 reads CASSRGPTGSTDTQYF. DNA of the CDR3: TGCGCCAGCAGCCGGGGGCCGACAGGCAGCACAGATACGCAGTATTTT.

The chain's CDR3 is CASSQGLLRGDTQYF. In DNA, the CDR3 is TGCGCCAGCAGCCAGGGGCTTCTCAGAGGAGATACGCAGTATTTT. The chain links TRBV4-1 to TRBJ2-3, with D perhaps TRBD1 (5 bases). The length of the CDR3 is 15 residues. Trimming took off 3 bases at V and 5 bases at J, with 15 bases between the two ends. The germline V gene has CDR1 MGHRA and CDR2 YSYEKL.

This clonotype was counted a single time. Germline and junction disagree at one end, which may indicate a read error. This chain links TRBV13 with TRBJ2-1; TRBD1 is a possible D gene (7 bases). CDR3 size: 17 residues. Per germline, CDR1 PRHDT and CDR2 FYEKMQ (reference sequence). The CDR3 loop is CASSSPAGGLFYNEQFF. Written as DNA, the CDR3 is TGCGCCAGCAGCTCCCCTGCAGGGGGACTTTTCTACAATGAGCAGTTCTTC.

This clonotype was seen a handful of times. The chain employs TRBV6-2 or TRBV6-3 and TRBJ1-3; D gene unclear. The CDR3 covers 15 residues. The germline V gene has CDR1 MNHEY and CDR2 SVGEGT. Trimming took 6 bases from V and 4 from J, leaving 16 bases between them. CDR3: CASSVLQTVGNTIYF. CDR3 bases: TGTGCCAGCAGCGTGCTTCAGACTGTGGGAAACACCATATATTTT.

The chain uses TRBV7-3 and TRBJ2-3; tentatively, D is TRBD2 (7 bases). CDR1 is SGHTA, CDR2 FQGTGA, per germline. The CDR3 consists of 14 residues. V was cut by 5 bases and J by 6 bases, with 15 bases left in between. The CDR3 nucleotides read TGTGCCAGCAGCCCAGGCGGGGGCTTGGATACGCAGTATTTT. Protein: CASSPGGGLDTQYF.

This clonotype has just a few counts. This sequence joins TRBV27 and TRBJ2-3, with 8 bases that match TRBD2. V lost 3 bases, J lost 3 bases, and 2 bases stayed unmatched. Germline CDR1 and CDR2: MNHEY and SMNVEV (reference sequence). The CDR3 is 14 residues long. The CDR3 spells CASSFGLATDTQYF. Written as DNA, the CDR3 is TGTGCCAGCAGTTTCGGACTAGCTACAGATACGCAGTATTTT.

V usage is TRBV4-1 and J usage is TRBJ2-2, with TRBD2 as a possible D gene (6 bases). The CDR3 is 14 residues long. Between the trimmed V and J ends, which lost 4 bases and 8 bases, there was a span of 14 bases. Per the germline V gene, CDR1 is MGHRA and CDR2 is YSYEKL. CDR3 region: CASSPGGSGGELFF. CDR3 DNA: TGCGCCAGCAGCCCCGGGGGTTCGGGTGGGGAGCTGTTTTTT.

The chain has TRBV6-1 and TRBJ1-1; D remains ambiguous. This CDR3 contains 12 residues. Trimming shortened V by 10 bases and J by 5 bases, and 14 bases separated the two germline ends. CDR1 is MNHNS, CDR2 SASEGT, per germline. CDR3 sequence: CATATGGTEAFF. DNA of the CDR3: TGTGCCACCGCAACGGGTGGGACTGAAGCTTTCTTT.

The CDR3 protein is CASSDRFNQPQHF. The CDR3 nucleotides are TGTGCCAGCAGTGACAGATTCAATCAGCCCCAGCATTTT. V is TRBV6-1 and J is TRBJ1-5; D is unclear. The CDR3 consists of 13 residues. Germline V lookup: CDR1 MNHNS, CDR2 SASEGT. The germline V and J ends were trimmed by 3 bases and 3 bases, with 6 bases remaining between them.

Concerning this clonotype: Just one base apart from a much larger clone, this may be a read error. This chain links TRBV6-1 with TRBJ2-1; 7 bases agree with TRBD2. The CDR3 extends over 18 amino acids. V was clipped by 4 bases and J by 2 bases; unmatched bases: 14. CDR1 is MNHNS, CDR2 SASEGT, per germline. CDR3: CASSAETSRSSTYNEQFF. The DNA of the CDR3 is TGTGCCAGCAGTGCGGAGACTAGCCGGTCTTCGACCTACAATGAGCAGTTCTTC.

This rearrangement joins TRBV20-1 to TRBJ2-3; 11 bases match TRBD2. The CDR3 covers 18 residues. V dropped 3 bases and J dropped 6; count of bases not matched to a gene: 17. Germline assignment: CDR1 DFQATT and CDR2 SNEGSKA (reference sequence). The CDR3 coding sequence is TGCAGTGCTAGCCCCTGGTTAGCGGGGGGGACGAACATTGATACGCAGTATTTT. As protein: CSASPWLAGGTNIDTQYF.

This clonotype was detected only a few times. The V gene is TRBV27, the J gene TRBJ2-3, with D possibly matching TRBD2 (6 bases). Trimming took off 6 bases at V and 1 base at J, with 14 bases between the two ends. The germline V gene has CDR1 MNHEY and CDR2 SMNVEV (reference sequence). CDR3 length: 15 residues. The CDR3 region is CASSRTGDGTDTQYF. CDR3 DNA sequence: TGTGCCAGCAGCCGAACGGGGGACGGCACAGATACGCAGTATTTT.

The CDR3 here is CASSYRDRGDTQYF. The CDR3 DNA is TGTGCCAGCAGTTACCGGGACAGGGGAGATACGCAGTATTTT. V is TRBV27 and J is TRBJ2-3, with 10 nucleotides matching TRBD1. Germline CDR1 MNHEY, CDR2 SMNVEV (reference sequence). The CDR3 sequence is 14 residues long. Trimming at V came to 4 bases and at J to 5 bases, leaving 3 bases not matched to a gene.